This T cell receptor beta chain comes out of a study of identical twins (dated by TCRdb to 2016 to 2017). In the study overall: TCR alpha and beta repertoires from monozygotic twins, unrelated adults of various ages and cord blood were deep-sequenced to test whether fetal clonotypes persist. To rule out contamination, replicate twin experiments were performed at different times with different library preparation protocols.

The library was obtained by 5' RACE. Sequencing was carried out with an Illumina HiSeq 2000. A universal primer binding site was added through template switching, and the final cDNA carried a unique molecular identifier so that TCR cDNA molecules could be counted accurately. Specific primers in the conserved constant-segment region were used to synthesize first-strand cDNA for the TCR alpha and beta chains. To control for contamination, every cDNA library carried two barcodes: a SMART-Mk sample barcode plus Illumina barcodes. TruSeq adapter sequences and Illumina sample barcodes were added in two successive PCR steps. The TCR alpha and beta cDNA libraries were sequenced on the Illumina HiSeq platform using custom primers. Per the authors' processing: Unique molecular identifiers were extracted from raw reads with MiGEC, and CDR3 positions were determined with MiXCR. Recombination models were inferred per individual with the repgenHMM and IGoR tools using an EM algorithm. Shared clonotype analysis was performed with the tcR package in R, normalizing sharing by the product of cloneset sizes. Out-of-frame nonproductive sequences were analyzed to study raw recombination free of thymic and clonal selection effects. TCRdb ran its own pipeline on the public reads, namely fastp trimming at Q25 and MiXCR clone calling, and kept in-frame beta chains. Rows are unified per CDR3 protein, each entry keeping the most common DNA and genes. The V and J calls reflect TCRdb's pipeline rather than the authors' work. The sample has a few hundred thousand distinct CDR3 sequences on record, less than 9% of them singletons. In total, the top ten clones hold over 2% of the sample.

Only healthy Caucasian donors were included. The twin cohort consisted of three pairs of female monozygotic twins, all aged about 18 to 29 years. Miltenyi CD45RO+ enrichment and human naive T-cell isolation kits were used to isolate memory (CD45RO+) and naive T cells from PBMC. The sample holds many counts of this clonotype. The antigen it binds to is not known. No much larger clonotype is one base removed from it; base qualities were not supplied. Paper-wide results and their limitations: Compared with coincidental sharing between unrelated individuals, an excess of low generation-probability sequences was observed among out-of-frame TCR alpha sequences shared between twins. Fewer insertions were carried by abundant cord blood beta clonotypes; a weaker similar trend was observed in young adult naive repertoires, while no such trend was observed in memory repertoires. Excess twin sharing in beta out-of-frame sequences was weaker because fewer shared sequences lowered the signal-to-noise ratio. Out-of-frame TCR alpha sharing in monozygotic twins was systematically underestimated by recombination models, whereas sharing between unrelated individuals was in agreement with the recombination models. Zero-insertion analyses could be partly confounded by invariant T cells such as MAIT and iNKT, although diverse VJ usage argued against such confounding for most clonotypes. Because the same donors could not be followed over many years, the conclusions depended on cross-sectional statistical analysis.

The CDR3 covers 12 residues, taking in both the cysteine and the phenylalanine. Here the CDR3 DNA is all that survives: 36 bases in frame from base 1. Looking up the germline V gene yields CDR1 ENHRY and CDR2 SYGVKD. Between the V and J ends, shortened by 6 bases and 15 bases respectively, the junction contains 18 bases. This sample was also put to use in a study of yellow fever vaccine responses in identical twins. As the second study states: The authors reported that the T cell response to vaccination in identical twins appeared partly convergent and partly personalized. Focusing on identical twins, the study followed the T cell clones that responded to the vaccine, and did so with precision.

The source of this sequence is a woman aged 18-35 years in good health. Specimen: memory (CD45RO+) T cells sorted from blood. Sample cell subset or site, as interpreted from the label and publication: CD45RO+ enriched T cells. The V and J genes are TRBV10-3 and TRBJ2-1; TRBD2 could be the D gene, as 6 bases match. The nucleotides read TGTGCCATCAGCCGGGAGTCCTCCCGCGGGTTCTTC. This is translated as CAISRESSRGFF.